The 29 T cell receptor beta chains presented below share a single source sample, sequenced in a study of blood T cell repertoires in COVID-19. Clones were read by immunoSEQ multiplex PCR, and TCRdb kept only the in-frame ones, dropping some. Of roughly 570,000 clones in the sample, about 88% were seen once. The sample was peripheral blood. The receptors originated from a woman aged 45-59 years with COVID-19, enrolled during active disease.

The J gene is TRBJ2-7, the V gene TRBV10-3; 7 bases line up with TRBD1. The CDR3 spans 16 residues. Per the germline V gene, CDR1 is ENHRY and CDR2 is SYGVKD. V shed 0 bases and J 2 bases; nucleotides not matched to a gene: 7. CDR3 DNA sequence: TGTGCCATCAGTGAGTCGATACCGGGACAGCCCTACGAGCAGTACTTC. This gives the protein CAISESIPGQPYEQYF.

The chain links TRBV11-2 to TRBJ1-2; weak D call: TRBD1 (6 bases). Trimming shortened V by 0 bases and J by 4 bases, and 9 bases separated the two germline ends. Looked up from germline, CDR1 is SGHAT and CDR2 is FQNNGV. The CDR3 covers 14 residues. The CDR3 sequence is CASSLDTGLYGYTF. DNA of the CDR3: TGTGCCAGCAGCTTAGATACAGGGCTCTATGGCTACACCTTC.

The chain links TRBV11-2 to TRBJ1-2; maybe TRBD1 (6 bases). V was clipped by 5 bases and J by 0 bases, with 16 bases between them. The V gene's germline CDR1 is SGHAT and CDR2 FQNNGV. The CDR3 sequence is 16 residues long. The CDR3 loop reads CASSPGQPGTNYGYTF. The CDR3 nucleotides read TGTGCCAGCAGCCCCGGACAGCCCGGCACTAACTATGGCTACACCTTC. The whole variable domain, remainder taken from reference TRBV11-2 and TRBJ1-2, is EAGVAQSPRYKIIEKRQSVAFWCNPISGHATLYWYQQILGQGPKLLIQFQNNGVVDDSQLPKDRFSAERLKGVDSTLKIQPAKLEDSAVYLCASSPGQPGTNYGYTFGSGTRLTVV.

The rearrangement joins TRBV29-1 to TRBJ2-2; no clear D gene. Germline CDR1 and CDR2: SQVTM and ANQGSEA. V lost 5 bases and J 2 bases, leaving 9 bases between the germline ends. The CDR3 sequence is 13 residues long. The CDR3 nucleotides read TGCAGCGTTACTGATCCTAACACCGGGGAGCTGTTTTTT. It yields the protein CSVTDPNTGELFF.

This chain connects TRBV6-5 to TRBJ2-7, with D perhaps matching TRBD1 (6 bases). This CDR3 is 14 amino acids long. CDR1 MNHEY and CDR2 SVGAGI come from the germline V gene. Trimming took off 6 bases at V and 0 bases at J, with 12 bases between the two ends. The CDR3 is CASSPDRSSYEQYF. The CDR3 DNA follows: TGTGCCAGCAGCCCAGACAGGAGCTCCTACGAGCAGTACTTC.

This chain joins TRBV5-1 and TRBJ2-2; D is perhaps TRBD2 (6 bases). This CDR3 has 14 residues. With 6 bases removed from V and 3 bases from J, the gap between germline ends came to 12 bases. Per germline, CDR1 SGHRS and CDR2 YFSETQ. In DNA form, the CDR3 reads TGCGCCAGCATGTATTCTAGCGACACCGGGGAGCTGTTTTTT. This translates into CASMYSSDTGELFF.

This clone was picked up one time. The chain combines TRBV6-5 with TRBJ2-7; 11 nucleotides line up with TRBD2. This CDR3 has 13 residues. V dropped 6 bases and J dropped 5; count of bases not matched to a gene: 3. The germline CDR1 and CDR2 sequences are MNHEY and SVGAGI. The CDR3 loop reads CASRSSGGNEQYF. The CDR3 DNA is TGTGCCAGCAGGTCTAGCGGGGGGAACGAGCAGTACTTC.

The chain couples TRBV6-5 to TRBJ2-7; TRBD1 aligns across 7 bases. The germline V gene has CDR1 MNHEY and CDR2 SVGAGI. The CDR3 length is 13 residues. V lost 6 bases to trimming and J lost 2 bases; unmatched junction nucleotides: 4. CDR3 protein: CASRGTEAYEQYF. In DNA, the CDR3 is TGTGCCAGCAGAGGGACAGAAGCCTACGAGCAGTACTTC.

This sequence joins TRBV28 and TRBJ1-1; D ambiguous. Trimming left V 7 bases short and J 7 bases short, with 22 bases between. Germline loops: CDR1 MDHEN, CDR2 SYDVKM. The CDR3 sequence is 15 residues long. CDR3 nucleotide sequence: TGTGCCAGCAATTCACCGGGGAACATCGGAAATGAAGCTTTCTTT. Protein: CASNSPGNIGNEAFF.

This clone has just one count. The rearrangement uses TRBV5-1 and TRBJ2-1, with 7 bases lining up with TRBD1. Germline values: CDR1 SGHRS, CDR2 YFSETQ. V was pared by 4 bases and J by 0 bases, with 10 bases of the junction left unmatched. This CDR3 is built from 17 residues. DNA for the CDR3: TGCGCCAGCAGCCCTATGACAGGGTTGGTCTCCTACAATGAGCAGTTCTTC. Protein: CASSPMTGLVSYNEQFF.

This chain links TRBV7-6 with TRBJ1-1; the D gene is possibly TRBD1 (6 bases). The ends were cut back, 5 bases at V and 7 bases at J, with 17 bases in the middle. The CDR3 extends over 14 amino acids. Per germline, CDR1 SGHVS and CDR2 FNYEAQ. This CDR3 is CASSRSTGFDEAFF. CDR3 bases: TGTGCCAGCAGCCGCTCTACAGGGTTCGATGAAGCTTTCTTT.

The chain recombines TRBV5-8 with TRBJ2-5; possible D gene TRBD1, 5 bases. Germline V gives CDR1 SGHTS, CDR2 YDEGEE. Deletions cut 3 bases from V and 5 bases from J, with 17 bases between. The CDR3 loop spans 15 amino acids. The CDR3 loop is CASSSTPGLGETQYF. The CDR3 DNA reads as TGTGCCAGCAGCTCCACTCCAGGGCTGGGGGAGACCCAGTACTTC.

Only one count was recorded for this clone. The chain is built from TRBV19 and TRBJ1-2, with no clear D. The germline V gene encodes CDR1 LNHDA and CDR2 SQIVND (reference sequence). V was shortened by 3 bases and J by 7 bases, with 18 bases between the two germline ends. CDR3 length equals 15 residues. CDR3 coding DNA: TGTGCCAGTAGTATTAGGCCAGGCGATCCAAGTGGCTACACCTTC. Translating gives CASSIRPGDPSGYTF.

The rearrangement links TRBV28 to TRBJ1-6, with D possibly matching TRBD1 (5 bases). The CDR3 loop spans 15 amino acids. Germline-derived CDR1 and CDR2 are MDHEN and SYDVKM. Trimming removed 6 bases at V and 9 bases at J, with 18 bases between. This chain's CDR3 is CASSSQGLKVSPLHF. Written as DNA, the CDR3 is TGTGCCAGCAGCTCTCAGGGATTGAAAGTTTCACCCCTCCACTTT. Using reference TRBV28 and TRBJ1-6 for the parts outside the CDR3, the full variable domain is DVKVTQSSRYLVKRTGEKVFLECVQDMDHENMFWYRQDPGLGLRLIYFSYDVKMKEKGDIPEGYSVSREKKERFSLILESASTNQTSMYLCASSSQGLKVSPLHFGNGTRLTVT.

The chain combines TRBV27 with TRBJ2-4; TRBD1 matches at 8 bases. V trimming: 5 bases; J trimming: 8 bases; junction bases outside the gene matches: 5. CDR1 and CDR2 (germline): MNHEY, SMNVEV (reference sequence). CDR3 length: 13 residues. The CDR3 DNA reads TGTGCCAGCAGTGACAACAGGGGGGACATTCAGTACTTC. Residues: CASSDNRGDIQYF.

The V call is TRBV21-1, the J call TRBJ1-2. TRBV21-1 is a listed pseudogene. The CDR3 is made up of 13 amino acids. The CDR3 spells CASSKGGLRGYTF. CDR3 bases: TGTGCCAGCAGCAAAGGAGGGTTAAGGGGCTACACCTTC.

The V gene is TRBV4-1, the J gene TRBJ2-1; D is undetermined. The CDR3 consists of 14 residues. V was pared by 7 bases and J by 0 bases, with 10 bases between. Germline V lookup: CDR1 MGHRA, CDR2 YSYEKL. The CDR3 here is CASTSMASYNEQFF. The CDR3 DNA reads as TGCGCCAGCACTTCCATGGCCTCCTACAATGAGCAGTTCTTC.

This clone has just one count. V usage is TRBV11-2 and J usage is TRBJ2-2, with 7 bases matching TRBD1. CDR1 is SGHAT, CDR2 FQNNGV, per germline. The CDR3 runs 15 residues. The ends lost 4 bases at V and 6 bases at J; junction bases unmatched: 8. CDR3 region: CASSSMDRIPGELFF. CDR3 in DNA: TGTGCCAGCAGCTCCATGGACAGGATCCCCGGGGAGCTGTTTTTT.

The chain employs TRBV6-1 and TRBJ2-5; no clear D. CDR1 MNHNS and CDR2 SASEGT come from the germline V gene. This CDR3 is built from 15 residues. V was pared by 2 bases and J by 2 bases, with 12 bases between. CDR3 sequence: CASSEFVQRQETQYF. CDR3 sequence (DNA): TGTGCCAGCAGTGAATTTGTTCAGCGACAAGAGACCCAGTACTTC.

The V gene is TRBV5-1, the J gene TRBJ1-1; 8 nucleotides agree with TRBD1. Looked up from germline, CDR1 is SGHRS and CDR2 is YFSETQ. The V gene end was trimmed by 4 bases and the J gene end by 2 bases; junction bases not matched to a gene: 10. The CDR3 runs 16 residues. The CDR3 spells CASSLTPPGGNTEAFF. The CDR3, as DNA: TGCGCCAGCAGCCTGACCCCCCCAGGGGGCAACACTGAAGCTTTCTTT.

The genes are TRBV19 and TRBJ2-1; D perhaps matches TRBD2 (5 bases). CDR3 length: 16 residues. Germline V CDR1 and CDR2: LNHDA, SQIVND (reference sequence). Trimming left V 4 bases short and J 6 bases short, with 19 bases between. The CDR3 DNA is TGTGCCAGTAGTAGATCGGGCCCGAGAGGAGGCAATGAGCAGTTCTTC. It encodes CASSRSGPRGGNEQFF.

The genes are TRBV5-4 and TRBJ2-1, with TRBD1 as a possible D gene (6 bases). The CDR3 is 13 amino acids. V was cut by 3 bases and J by 7 bases, with 11 bases left in between. CDR1 SGHNT and CDR2 YYREEE come from the germline V gene (reference sequence). The CDR3 here is CASSSGQQNEQFF. The CDR3 DNA reads as TGTGCCAGCAGCTCCGGACAGCAGAATGAGCAGTTCTTC.

The chain joins TRBV27 to TRBJ1-1; 7 nucleotides align to TRBD1. The CDR3 runs 18 residues. The trim removed 8 bases at V and 2 bases at J, leaving 20 bases unmatched. In germline, CDR1 is MNHEY, CDR2 SMNVEV (reference sequence). The CDR3 DNA follows: TGTGCCAGCTACAGGGACAGAGGATTCCCTAAGCGAAACACTGAAGCTTTCTTT. Its translation is CASYRDRGFPKRNTEAFF.

V usage is TRBV19 and J usage is TRBJ1-4; D ambiguous. V was cut by 6 bases and J by 8 bases, with 7 bases left in between. The CDR3 is 11 amino acids. Germline CDR1 and CDR2: LNHDA and SQIVND (reference sequence). CDR3 coding DNA: TGTGCCAGTAGGCGAGGAGAAAAACTGTTTTTT. Translation: CASRRGEKLFF.

This clone came up a few times. This chain uses TRBV27 with TRBJ2-7, with 7 bases identical to TRBD2. After removal of 5 bases from V and 6 bases from J, the junction contained 10 bases not matched to a gene. The CDR3 has 14 residues. CDR1 is MNHEY and CDR2 is SMNVEV in the germline V gene (reference sequence). The CDR3 sequence: CASSRRASGGEQYF. The CDR3 DNA sequence: TGTGCCAGCAGTCGCCGGGCCTCGGGGGGCGAGCAGTACTTC.

J is TRBJ2-3 and V is TRBV27; a weak D match, TRBD2 (6 bases). Germline V gene sequence: CDR1 MNHEY, CDR2 SMNVEV (reference sequence). Trimming removed 6 bases at V and 1 base at J, with 14 bases between. This CDR3 contains 15 residues. The CDR3 loop is CASRTLASRTDTQYF. Here the CDR3 DNA reads TGTGCCAGCAGGACCCTAGCGTCTCGCACAGATACGCAGTATTTT.

The chain combines TRBV19 with TRBJ2-5; 9 bases align to TRBD1. This CDR3 comprises 14 residues. CDR1 is LNHDA and CDR2 is SQIVND in the germline V gene (reference sequence). V was clipped by 4 bases and J by 4 bases; unmatched bases: 4. CDR3 nucleotide sequence: TGTGCCAGTAGTACCCTGGGACAGGGAGAGACCCAGTACTTC. It translates to CASSTLGQGETQYF.

The CDR3 DNA reads TGTGCCAGCAGTTCCTACCCTTTTCAGGGGGCCTACGAGCAGTACTTC. Its translation is CASSSYPFQGAYEQYF. The gene calls are TRBV28 and TRBJ2-7; 7 bases agree with TRBD1. In germline, CDR1 is MDHEN, CDR2 SYDVKM. This CDR3 has 16 residues. The junction had 11 bases not matched to a gene; V was cut back by 4 bases and J by 2 bases.

The V call is TRBV7-2, the J call TRBJ2-7, with 15 nucleotides matching TRBD2. V shed 5 bases and J 6 bases; nucleotides not matched to a gene: 17. The CDR3 spans 19 residues. Germline-derived CDR1 and CDR2 are SGHTA and FQGNSA. CDR3 in DNA: TGTGCCAGCAGCCTAAGACTAAGGACTAGCGGGGGGGTAGGCGGCGAGCAGTACTTC. Amino acid sequence: CASSLRLRTSGGVGGEQYF. Together with reference TRBV7-2 and TRBJ2-7, the CDR3 gives the full variable domain: GAGVSQSPSNKVTEKGKDVELRCDPISGHTALYWYRQSLGQGLEFLIYFQGNSAPDKSGLPSDRFSAERTGGSVSTLTIQRTQQEDSAVYLCASSLRLRTSGGVGGEQYFGPGTRLTVT.